These 13 T cell receptor beta chains were all obtained from the same sample, sequenced in a study of T cell responses to AZD1222 COVID-19 vaccine. Clones were sequenced by immunoSEQ multiplex PCR, and TCRdb holds only the in-frame ones, with some missing. Of fewer than 200,000 clones listed, 88% were seen once; the top ten hold approximately 0.49%. The sequences come from peripheral blood, collected on day 0 of AZD1222 vaccination. The receptors stem from an adult in good health.

The V and J genes are TRBV5-1 and TRBJ2-5; TRBD1 matches 11 bases. CDR1 and CDR2 (germline): SGHRS, YFSETQ. The CDR3 consists of 15 residues. V dropped 4 bases and J dropped 2; count of bases not matched to a gene: 4. CDR3 residues: CASSHRDRGQETQYF. CDR3 in DNA: TGCGCCAGCAGCCACCGGGACAGGGGGCAAGAGACCCAGTACTTC.

The chain couples TRBV5-8 to TRBJ2-7; 8 bases are shared with TRBD1. Trimming removed 0 bases from V and 6 bases from J; junction bases left unmatched: 5. The CDR3 loop spans 14 amino acids. The germline V gene has CDR1 SGHTS and CDR2 YDEGEE. Here the CDR3 reads CASSLAQGAAEQYF. The CDR3 region has the DNA TGTGCCAGCAGCTTGGCTCAGGGGGCGGCCGAGCAGTACTTC.

This chain connects TRBV9 to TRBJ2-7; D is undetermined. This CDR3 has 12 amino acids. CDR1 is SGDLS, CDR2 YYNGEE, per germline. V lost 0 bases, J lost 6 bases, and 7 bases lay in between. The CDR3 loop is CASSVDVGEQYF. The CDR3 DNA reads TGTGCCAGCAGCGTAGACGTCGGCGAGCAGTACTTC.

The chain carries TRBV18 and TRBJ1-2; perhaps TRBD1 as D (5 bases). Germline loops: CDR1 KGHSH, CDR2 LQKENI. The CDR3 spans 13 residues. V dropped 5 bases and J dropped 1 base, with 8 bases sitting between them. The DNA of the CDR3 is TGTGCCAGCTCATGGGGGGATAACTATGGCTACACCTTC. Its protein is CASSWGDNYGYTF. Based on the CDR3 plus reference TRBV18 and TRBJ1-2, the full variable domain is NAGVMQNPRHLVRRRGQEARLRCSPMKGHSHVYWYRQLPEEGLKFMVYLQKENIIDESGMPKERFSAEFPKEGPSILRIQQVVRGDSAAYFCASSWGDNYGYTFGSGTRLTVV.

In regard to this clone: Other DNA sequences in this sample translate to the same CDR3. The chain joins TRBV6-2 or TRBV6-3 to TRBJ2-7; D gene uncertain. CDR3 length: 13 residues. CDR1 and CDR2 (germline): MNHEY, SVGEGT. V lost 2 bases and J 4 bases, leaving 9 bases between the germline ends. Here the CDR3 DNA reads TGTGCCAGCAGTTACGGTCGAGAGTACGAGCAGTACTTC. Protein: CASSYGREYEQYF.

This chain joins TRBV7-9 and TRBJ2-2; maybe TRBD2 (5 bases). The CDR3 loop spans 19 amino acids. Germline-derived CDR1 and CDR2 are SEHNR and FQNEAQ (reference sequence). The V end lost 4 bases, the J end lost 2 bases, and 23 bases lay between the germline ends. The CDR3 nucleotides read TGTGCCAGCAGCTCCCTTCCCCCCCAGACGGGATCTAACACCGGGGAGCTGTTTTTT. As protein: CASSSLPPQTGSNTGELFF.

The chain combines TRBV4-1 with TRBJ2-7; no reliable D call. Germline CDR1 MGHRA, CDR2 YSYEKL. Trimming took 4 bases from V and 6 from J, leaving 13 bases between them. The CDR3 has 13 residues. In DNA, the CDR3 is TGCGCCAGCAGCCCCCCCGCGAGACGCGAGCAGTACTTC. Its translation: CASSPPARREQYF.

The chain combines TRBV28 with TRBJ1-2; perhaps TRBD1 as D (6 bases). The ends were cut back, 7 bases at V and 2 bases at J, with 20 bases in the middle. The CDR3 spans 16 residues. CDR1 and CDR2 from the germline V gene are MDHEN and SYDVKM. The CDR3 protein is CASISAFGTSNYGYTF. The CDR3 DNA sequence: TGTGCCAGCATCTCCGCTTTCGGGACATCGAACTATGGCTACACCTTC.

V gene TRBV6-5 combines with J gene TRBJ2-5; weak D call: TRBD1 (6 bases). The CDR3 runs to 15 residues. V lost 9 bases and J 5 bases, leaving 22 bases between the germline ends. Germline V gene sequence: CDR1 MNHEY, CDR2 SVGAGI. CDR3 sequence (DNA): TGTGCCAGTACAGGGATCGTAGGAATGGGGGAGACCCAGTACTTC. Residues: CASTGIVGMGETQYF.

This chain joins TRBV20-1 and TRBJ2-2; a weak D match, TRBD2 (6 bases). CDR3 size: 11 residues. V was trimmed by 5 bases and J by 7 bases, leaving 8 bases between them. Germline loops: CDR1 DFQATT, CDR2 SNEGSKA (reference sequence). The CDR3 is CSALAVGELFF. Written as DNA, the CDR3 is TGCAGTGCTTTAGCGGTCGGGGAGCTGTTTTTT.

This clone turned up a few times. The rearrangement joins TRBV5-4 to TRBJ2-5, with D tentatively TRBD1 or TRBD2 (5 bases each). The CDR3 loop spans 15 amino acids. CDR1 is SGHNT and CDR2 is YYREEE in the germline V gene (reference sequence). The V end lost 5 bases, the J end lost 4 bases, and 18 bases lay between the germline ends. This CDR3 is CASRQDVGRVETQYF. DNA of the CDR3: TGTGCCAGCAGACAGGACGTGGGGCGGGTAGAGACCCAGTACTTC. Looking up the rest from reference TRBV5-4 and TRBJ2-5 gives the full variable domain: ETGVTQSPTHLIKTRGQQVTLRCSSQSGHNTVSWYQQALGQGPQFIFQYYREEENGRGNFPPRFSGLQFPNYSSELNVNALELDDSALYLCASRQDVGRVETQYFGPGTRLLVL.

The CDR3 sequence is CAPHYNEQFF. The CDR3 bases are TGTGCCCCTCACTACAATGAGCAGTTCTTC. This rearrangement joins TRBV5-3 to TRBJ2-1, with D hard to call. TRBV5-3 is an ORF, with its function uncertain. This CDR3 is built from 10 residues. The germline V and J ends were trimmed by 10 bases and 3 bases, with 5 bases remaining between them.

This chain joins TRBV20-1 and TRBJ1-6, with 7 bases lining up with TRBD1. Germline V CDR1 and CDR2: DFQATT, SNEGSKA (reference sequence). Losses at the gene ends were 3 bases for V and 8 bases for J; bases not matched to a gene: 7. The CDR3 extends over 14 amino acids. CDR3 coding DNA: TGCAGTGCTAGTATCACAGGGGATGATTCACCCCTCCACTTT. Translation gives CSASITGDDSPLHF.